This T cell receptor (beta chain) emerged from a study of blood T cell repertoires in COVID-19. Study as a whole: Material from acute and convalescent COVID-19 was sourced from the United States, Italy and Spain.

The data were produced by immunoSEQ multiplex PCR, yet TCRdb's version contains in-frame clones alone and is incomplete. There are about 160,000 clones in the sample; 84% occur only once, and less than 2.5% lies in the top ten. The CDR3 contains 12 residues. Trimming left V 4 bases short and J 10 bases short, with 8 bases between. The V call is TRBV12-3 or TRBV12-4, the J call TRBJ1-6; no firm D call. Sequenced material: peripheral blood. The TCR was taken from a man in his sixties or seventies with acute or convalescent COVID-19. CDR3 in amino acids: CASSSPPSPLHF. The DNA of the CDR3 is TGTGCCAGCAGTTCCCCCCCATCACCCCTCCACTTT.